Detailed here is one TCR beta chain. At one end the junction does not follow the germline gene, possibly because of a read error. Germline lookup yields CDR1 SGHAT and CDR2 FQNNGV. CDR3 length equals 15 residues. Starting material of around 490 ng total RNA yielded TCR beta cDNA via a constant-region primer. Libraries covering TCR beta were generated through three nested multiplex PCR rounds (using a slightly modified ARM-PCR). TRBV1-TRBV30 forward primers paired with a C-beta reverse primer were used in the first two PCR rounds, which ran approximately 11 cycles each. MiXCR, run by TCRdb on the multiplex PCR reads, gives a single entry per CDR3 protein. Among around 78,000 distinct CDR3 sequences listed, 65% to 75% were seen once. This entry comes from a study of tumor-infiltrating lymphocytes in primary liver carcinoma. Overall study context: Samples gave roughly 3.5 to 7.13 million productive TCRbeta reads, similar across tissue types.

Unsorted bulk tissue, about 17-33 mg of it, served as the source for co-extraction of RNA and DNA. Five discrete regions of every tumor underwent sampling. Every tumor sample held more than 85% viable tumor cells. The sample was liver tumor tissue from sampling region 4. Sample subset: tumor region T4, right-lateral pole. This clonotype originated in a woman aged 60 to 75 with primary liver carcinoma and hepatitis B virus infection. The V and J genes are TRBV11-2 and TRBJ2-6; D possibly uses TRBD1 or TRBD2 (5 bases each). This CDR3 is CANSLQDTGANVLTF. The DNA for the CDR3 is TGTGCCAACAGCCTTCAGGACACCGGGGCCAACGTCCTGACATTC. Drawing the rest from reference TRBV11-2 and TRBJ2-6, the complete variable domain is EAGVAQSPRYKIIEKRQSVAFWCNPISGHATLYWYQQILGQGPKLLIQFQNNGVVDDSQLPKDRFSAERLKGVDSTLKIQPAKLEDSAVYLCANSLQDTGANVLTFGAGSRLTVL.